Listed below are T cell receptor beta chains from one sample, sequenced in a study of blood T cell repertoires in COVID-19. Some clones are missing from TCRdb's copy, which holds only in-frame ones; the method was immunoSEQ multiplex PCR. Among 180,000 or so clones listed, 70% to 90% were seen once. Sequenced material: peripheral blood. These receptors originate from a woman of 80 years or more with acute or convalescent COVID-19. CDR3s include the opening cysteine and the closing phenylalanine or tryptophan. A D gene is named only where the DNA matches it firmly. Clone size, where shown, is once, few, many, or a class for clones that have expanded.

>NA|TRBD1|TRBJ2-7|TRBV28
CASSDPTGARDEQYF
TGTGCCAGCAGTGATCCGACAGGGGCCCGGGACGAGCAGTACTTC
>NA|NA|TRBJ2-3|TRBV21-1
CASSGGRGTDTQYF
TGTGCCAGCAGCGGCGGGAGGGGGACAGATACGCAGTATTTT
>NA|TRBD2|TRBJ2-5|TRBV10-1
CASSEGLAGAETQYF
TGCGCCAGCAGTGAGGGACTAGCGGGGGCAGAGACCCAGTACTTC
>NA|NA|TRBJ1-2|TRBV6-2/TRBV6-3
CASSRHLQDSSNYGYTF
TGTGCCAGCAGTCGCCATTTACAGGATTCGAGTAACTATGGCTACACCTTC
>NA|NA|TRBJ2-7|TRBV27
CASNQVPAGEQYF
TGTGCCAGCAACCAGGTCCCTGCCGGCGAGCAGTACTTC
>NA|TRBD1|TRBJ1-1|TRBV6-5
CASSYDRANTEAFF
TGTGCCAGCAGTTACGACAGGGCCAACACTGAAGCTTTCTTT
>NA|NA|TRBJ1-4|TRBV4-2
CASSQDPGQWLLEKLFF
TGTGCCAGCAGCCAAGATCCTGGACAGTGGTTATTGGAAAAACTGTTTTTT
>NA|NA|TRBJ1-6|TRBV2
CASSRQVSNSPLHF
TGTGCCAGCAGTCGACAGGTTTCTAATTCACCCCTCCACTTT
>NA|NA|TRBJ1-1|TRBV5-1
CASSLATRNTEAFF
TGCGCCAGCAGCTTGGCTACGAGGAACACTGAAGCTTTCTTT
>NA|TRBD1|TRBJ1-2|TRBV11-2
CASSLAGQGVYGYTF
TGTGCCAGCAGCTTAGCGGGACAGGGTGTCTATGGCTACACCTTC
>NA|NA|TRBJ2-6|TRBV3-1/TRBV3-2
CASSPQGVAGANVLTF
TGTGCCAGCAGCCCCCAGGGTGTCGCTGGGGCCAACGTCCTGACTTTC
>NA|NA|TRBJ1-1|TRBV7-8
CASSPTTMWRNTEAFF
TGTGCCAGCAGTCCTACCACTATGTGGAGAAACACTGAAGCTTTCTTT
>NA|NA|TRBJ1-1|TRBV6-5
CASSYSYSGNTEAFF
TGTGCCAGCAGTTACTCGTATTCGGGGAACACTGAAGCTTTCTTT
>NA|TRBD1|TRBJ1-1|TRBV6-6
CASSYSQRGQTEAFF
TGTGCCAGCAGTTACTCGCAGAGGGGGCAGACTGAAGCTTTCTTT
>NA|TRBD1|TRBJ2-3|TRBV5-6
CASSLETGVSDTQYF
TGTGCCAGCAGCTTGGAGACAGGGGTTTCAGATACGCAGTATTTT
>NA|TRBD2|TRBJ2-5|TRBV5-5
CASSLAIGTSETQYF
TGTGCCAGCAGCTTGGCCATAGGGACTAGCGAGACCCAGTACTTC
>NA|TRBD2|TRBJ2-3|TRBV7-9
CASSLGWDYSTDTQYF
TGTGCCAGCAGCTTAGGATGGGACTATAGCACAGATACGCAGTATTTT
>NA|NA|TRBJ2-7|TRBV15
CATSRDPSSYEQYF
TGTGCCACCAGCAGAGATCCTAGCTCGTACGAGCAGTACTTC
>once|NA|TRBJ1-1|TRBV27
CASSFGAGLNTEAFF
TGTGCCAGCAGTTTTGGCGCGGGGCTAAACACTGAAGCTTTCTTT
>few|NA|TRBJ1-4|TRBV19
CASSMNSRGDEKLFF
TGTGCCAGTAGTATGAATAGCAGGGGCGATGAAAAACTGTTTTTT
>NA|NA|TRBJ2-7|TRBV3-1/TRBV3-2
CASSPSGNYEQYF
TGTGCCAGCAGCCCCTCGGGAAACTACGAGCAGTACTTC
>NA|TRBD2|TRBJ2-2|TRBV9
CASTPGERGGGAGELFF
TGTGCCAGCACCCCCGGCGAGCGGGGGGGCGGGGCCGGGGAGCTGTTTTTT
>NA|NA|TRBJ2-1|TRBV27
CASSLYRDYNEQFF
TGTGCCAGCAGTTTGTACAGGGACTACAATGAGCAGTTCTTC
>NA|TRBD2|TRBJ2-5|TRBV20-1
CSASSASGIQETQYF
TGCAGTGCTAGTTCGGCTAGCGGGATACAAGAGACCCAGTACTTC
>NA|NA|TRBJ1-5|TRBV3-1/TRBV3-2
CASSQGPGQPQHF
TGTGCCAGCAGCCAGGGTCCGGGACAGCCCCAGCATTTT
>NA|NA|TRBJ2-3|TRBV5-1
CASSLGIAPAMGDTQYF
TGCGCCAGCAGCTTGGGGATAGCGCCCGCTATGGGGGATACGCAGTATTTT
>NA|NA|TRBJ2-3|TRBV4-3
CASSQRASTDTQYF
TGCGCCAGCAGCCAAAGAGCAAGCACAGATACGCAGTATTTT
>few|TRBD2|TRBJ2-7|TRBV5-1
CASSLEGGRGYEQYF
TGCGCCAGCAGCTTGGAGGGCGGGAGGGGCTACGAGCAGTACTTC
>NA|NA|TRBJ1-5|TRBV18
CASSQDRLGEPQHF
TGTGCCAGCTCACAGGACCGACTCGGGGAGCCCCAGCATTTT
>NA|TRBD1|TRBJ1-2|TRBV6-5
CASGRQGWGYTF
TGTGCCAGCGGGCGACAGGGGTGGGGCTACACCTTC
>NA|NA|TRBJ1-2|TRBV12-3/TRBV12-4
CASSFQGNYGYTF
TGTGCCAGCAGTTTCCAGGGGAACTATGGCTACACCTTC
>NA|NA|TRBJ2-3|TRBV7-2
CASSFSPTDTQYF
TGTGCCAGCAGCTTCTCCCCGACAGATACGCAGTATTTT
>NA|NA|TRBJ2-3|TRBV6-2/TRBV6-3
CASIPGAGDTQYF
TGTGCCAGCATCCCGGGAGCCGGAGATACGCAGTATTTT
>NA|TRBD1|TRBJ1-2|TRBV27
CASSPDRGYGYTF
TGTGCCAGCAGCCCAGACAGGGGCTATGGCTACACCTTC
>NA|NA|TRBJ1-2|TRBV7-9
CASGHTNSYGYTF
TGTGCCAGCGGGCACACCAATTCTTATGGCTACACCTTC
>NA|NA|TRBJ1-2|TRBV3-1/TRBV3-2
CASSQVRGRNGYTF
TGTGCCAGCAGCCAAGTTCGGGGAAGGAATGGCTACACCTTC
>NA|TRBD1|TRBJ2-1|TRBV6-1
CASSGGPGQGSYNEQFF
TGTGCCAGCAGTGGGGGCCCGGGACAGGGATCCTACAATGAGCAGTTCTTC
>few|NA|TRBJ2-2|TRBV5-4
CASADSYTGELFF
TGTGCCAGCGCCGACAGCTACACCGGGGAGCTGTTTTTT
>NA|TRBD2|TRBJ2-3|TRBV11-2
CASSLVAGGQVDTQYF
TGTGCCAGCAGCTTAGTAGCGGGGGGGCAGGTAGATACGCAGTATTTT
>NA|NA|TRBJ1-2|TRBV4-3
CASSPGEGGYGYTF
TGCGCCAGCAGTCCGGGGGAGGGAGGCTATGGCTACACCTTC
>NA|NA|TRBJ1-4|TRBV27
CASTRRSGEKLFF
TGTGCCAGCACGCGGAGGTCGGGGGAAAAACTGTTTTTT
>NA|NA|TRBJ1-4|TRBV19
CASSTIGRGNEKLFF
TGTGCCAGTAGCACCATAGGGAGGGGTAATGAAAAACTGTTTTTT
>NA|NA|TRBJ1-6|TRBV3-1/TRBV3-2
CASSQAAEGHNSPLHF
TGTGCCAGCAGCCAAGCGGCAGAGGGCCATAATTCACCCCTCCACTTT
>many|NA|TRBJ2-2|TRBV6-5
CASSYRTQNTGELFF
TGTGCCAGCAGTTACCGTACACAGAACACCGGGGAGCTGTTTTTT
>NA|NA|TRBJ2-7|TRBV3-1/TRBV3-2
CASSQGEADSFWNEQYF
TGTGCCAGCAGCCAAGGAGAGGCCGATTCGTTTTGGAACGAGCAGTACTTC
>NA|TRBD2|TRBJ2-5|TRBV7-2
CASSLQRDYQETQYF
TGTGCCAGCAGCTTACAGCGGGACTATCAAGAGACCCAGTACTTC
>once|NA|TRBJ2-5|TRBV18
CASSRGGNQETQYF
TGTGCCAGCTCACGTGGGGGCAACCAAGAGACCCAGTACTTC
>NA|TRBD1|TRBJ1-1|TRBV18
CASSSRPTGGRGTEAFF
TGTGCCAGCTCAAGCCGCCCTACAGGGGGCCGGGGGACTGAAGCTTTCTTT
>NA|TRBD1|TRBJ1-5|TRBV7-2
CASSLGGRGIQPQHF
TGTGCCAGCAGCTTAGGGGGCAGGGGGATACAGCCCCAGCATTTT